A single sample is the source of the 18 T cell receptor beta chains below, sequenced in a study of blood T cell repertoires in COVID-19. TCRdb's copy holds only in-frame clones and misses some; the assay was immunoSEQ multiplex PCR. This sample has approximately 200,000 clones, with approximately 81% found just once. The specimen was peripheral blood. These TCRs come from a woman aged 55-69 years who had recovered from COVID-19.

The gene calls are TRBV19 and TRBJ1-1; D remains unclear. The V and J ends lost 3 bases and 2 bases respectively, with 13 bases between them. CDR3 length: 15 amino acids. CDR1 is LNHDA, CDR2 SQIVND, per germline (reference sequence). The CDR3 protein is CASSIEPGGNTEAFF. The CDR3 region has the DNA TGTGCCAGTAGTATTGAGCCGGGAGGCAACACTGAAGCTTTCTTT.

This chain connects TRBV2 to TRBJ2-5; TRBD2 matches 7 bases. With 0 bases clipped from V and 7 bases from J, the junction kept 5 bases outside the gene matches. The CDR3 covers 14 residues. In germline, CDR1 is SNHLY, CDR2 FYNNEI. CDR3 DNA: TGTGCCAGCAGTGAAGCTGGGGGGGTGGGGACCCAGTACTTC. Amino acid sequence: CASSEAGGVGTQYF.

The chain recombines TRBV5-6 with TRBJ2-7; the D gene is possibly TRBD2 (6 bases). Deletions cut 6 bases from V and 0 bases from J, with 13 bases between. The germline gives CDR1 SGHDT, CDR2 YYEEEE. This CDR3 comprises 14 residues. The CDR3: CASTQGGGSYEQYF. CDR3 coding DNA: TGTGCCAGCACCCAGGGAGGAGGCTCCTACGAGCAGTACTTC.

The J gene is TRBJ1-6, the V gene TRBV27; D is ambiguous. The CDR3 runs to 13 residues. Germline-derived CDR1 and CDR2 are MNHEY and SMNVEV (reference sequence). The germline V and J ends were trimmed by 6 bases and 12 bases, with 15 bases remaining between them. CDR3 sequence (DNA): TGTGCCAGCAGCCCCGGTCTCTCCTTACCCCTCCACTTT. Translated, it gives CASSPGLSLPLHF.

This clone has just one count. The chain is built from TRBV30 and TRBJ2-1; 8 bases fit TRBD2. V lost 0 bases, J lost 2 bases, and 6 bases stayed unmatched. Germline V gene data show CDR1 as GTSNPN and CDR2 as SVGIG (reference sequence). The CDR3 sequence is 16 residues long. Here the CDR3 DNA reads TGTGCCTGGAGTGTCATCGGGGGGGGTCCCTACAATGAGCAGTTCTTC. Translation gives CAWSVIGGGPYNEQFF.

The rearrangement links TRBV6-6 to TRBJ2-7; D uncertain. Trimming removed 4 bases from V and 4 bases from J, with 5 bases in between. CDR1 and CDR2 from the germline V gene are MNHNY and SVGAGI (reference sequence). The CDR3 runs to 11 residues. CDR3 nucleotides: TGTGCCAGCAGTTCTCCTTACGAGCAGTACTTC. Its translation: CASSSPYEQYF.

The gene calls are TRBV4-2 and TRBJ1-2, with 8 bases aligning to TRBD1. Trimming removed 4 bases from V and 0 bases from J; junction bases left unmatched: 7. Germline CDR1 is LGHNA and CDR2 is YNFKEQ. CDR3 length: 16 amino acids. This chain's CDR3 is CASSLPQGDSNYGYTF. The CDR3 DNA follows: TGTGCCAGCAGCCTACCACAGGGGGACTCTAACTATGGCTACACCTTC.

This rearrangement joins TRBV9 to TRBJ1-2, with TRBD1 as a possible D gene (5 bases). V shed 3 bases and J shed 4 bases, with 10 bases lying between them. The germline V gene has CDR1 SGDLS and CDR2 YYNGEE. This CDR3 is built from 13 residues. CDR3 residues: CASSADGGYGYTF. The CDR3 coding sequence is TGTGCCAGCAGCGCGGACGGGGGCTATGGCTACACCTTC.

The chain employs TRBV4-3 and TRBJ2-3, with D perhaps TRBD1 (7 bases). The germline V gene encodes CDR1 LGHNA and CDR2 YSLEER. Trimming removed 4 bases at V and 1 base at J, with 9 bases between. CDR3 length: 14 residues. As DNA, the CDR3 is TGCGCCAGCAGCCGCAGGGGGGGCACAGATACGCAGTATTTT. Protein product: CASSRRGGTDTQYF.

CDR3 amino acids: CASSQGWTGRGLDTQYF. The CDR3 DNA reads as TGTGCCAGCAGCCAAGGATGGACAGGGCGGGGGTTGGATACGCAGTATTTT. The rearrangement links TRBV3-1 (or the pseudogene TRBV3-2) to TRBJ2-3, with D possibly being TRBD1 (8 bases). V dropped 1 base and J dropped 6 bases, with 20 bases sitting between them. CDR3 length: 17 amino acids. The germline V gene has CDR1 LGHDT and CDR2 YNNKEL (reference sequence).

The CDR3 loop reads CASTRGTEAFF. CDR3 nucleotide sequence: TGTGCCAGCACCAGGGGGACTGAAGCTTTCTTT. The genes are TRBV12-3 or TRBV12-4 and TRBJ1-1, with 7 bases lining up with TRBD1. CDR3 length equals 11 residues. The V gene end was trimmed by 7 bases and the J gene end by 5 bases; junction bases not matched to a gene: 1.

The V and J genes are TRBV30 and TRBJ1-1, with a weak D call TRBD1 (5 bases). Germline loops: CDR1 GTSNPN, CDR2 SVGIG (reference sequence). This CDR3 spans 15 amino acids. The V and J ends lost 4 bases and 0 bases respectively, with 15 bases between them. In nucleotides, the CDR3 is TGTGCCTGGAACTTCCCGGGGGGTATGAACACTGAAGCTTTCTTT. It is translated as CAWNFPGGMNTEAFF.

The chain links TRBV14 to TRBJ1-1, with D hard to call. Germline V gene sequence: CDR1 SGHDN, CDR2 FVKESK. The CDR3 loop spans 15 amino acids. Between the trimmed V and J ends, which lost 4 bases and 4 bases, there was a span of 16 bases. CDR3 loop: CASSPQALRGTEAFF. The CDR3 coding sequence is TGTGCCAGCAGCCCTCAGGCCTTACGGGGCACTGAAGCTTTCTTT. Filled out from reference TRBV14 and TRBJ1-1, the complete variable domain reads EAGVTQFPSHSVIEKGQTVTLRCDPISGHDNLYWYRRVMGKEIKFLLHFVKESKQDESGMPNNRFLAERTGGTYSTLKVQPAELEDSGVYFCASSPQALRGTEAFFGQGTRLTVV.

The chain couples TRBV19 to TRBJ2-7; D is undetermined. Germline V lookup: CDR1 LNHDA, CDR2 SQIVND (reference sequence). The V gene lost 3 bases and the J gene lost 2 bases, with 8 bases spanning the gap. This CDR3 contains 13 residues. DNA for the CDR3: TGTGCCAGTAGTATTCTAGATACCTACGAGCAGTACTTC. This encodes CASSILDTYEQYF.

The V call is TRBV5-4, the J call TRBJ1-1; 9 nucleotides match TRBD1. The J segment lost 8 bases and the V segment lost 6 bases, leaving 2 bases of the junction unmatched. CDR1 is SGHNT and CDR2 is YYREEE in the germline V gene (reference sequence). CDR3 length: 11 amino acids. The CDR3 coding sequence is TGTGCCAGCAACGGACAGGGGGAAGCTTTCTTT. As protein: CASNGQGEAFF.

The chain recombines TRBV6-5 with TRBJ1-6; D may be TRBD1 (5 bases). The CDR3 covers 13 residues. CDR1 and CDR2 (germline): MNHEY, SVGAGI. Trimming took off 11 bases at V and 8 bases at J, with 16 bases between the two ends. CDR3 nucleotide sequence: TGTGCCGCATCCGTGGGGGGGGATTCACCCCTCCACTTT. Protein sequence: CAASVGGDSPLHF.

This sequence joins TRBV10-3 and TRBJ1-1; a weak D match, TRBD1 (5 bases). The germline CDR1 and CDR2 sequences are ENHRY and SYGVKD. Trimming left V 4 bases short and J 1 base short, with 7 bases between. The CDR3 extends over 13 amino acids. CDR3 region: CAISVTGNTEAFF. CDR3 nucleotides: TGTGCCATCAGTGTTACAGGGAACACTGAAGCTTTCTTT.

This rearrangement joins TRBV4-3 to TRBJ1-2; maybe TRBD1 (5 bases). In germline, CDR1 is LGHNA, CDR2 YSLEER. The CDR3 is made up of 15 amino acids. V was trimmed by 4 bases and J by 1 base, leaving 13 bases between them. CDR3 sequence: CASSRDSSGNYGYTF. The CDR3 region has the DNA TGCGCCAGCAGCCGAGACAGTTCGGGTAACTATGGCTACACCTTC.